This T cell receptor beta chain was found in a study of cytomegalovirus exposure and HLA in healthy donors. Whole-study findings and limits: A likely sequencing artifact accounted for one observed cluster of highly shared sequence variants.

This clone was seen only a few times. As yet, its antigen is unknown. The V segment lost 5 bases and the J segment 0 bases; nucleotides outside the gene matches: 12. Germline loops: CDR1 SGDLS, CDR2 YYNGEE. This CDR3 has 18 amino acids. PCR primers comprised 60 Vbeta and 13 Jbeta primers. Sequencing used immunoSEQ multiplex PCR; TCRdb keeps in-frame clones, though not all of them. The table shows approximately 110,000 clones, with 60% to 85% occurring only once. V usage is TRBV9 and J usage is TRBJ1-4; 8 positions agree with TRBD1. The TCR was taken from a female donor in good health and CMV-seropositive. Sequencing was performed on PBMCs. CDR3 region: CASSLSGQEAATNEKLFF. In nucleotides, the CDR3 is TGTGCCAGCAGTCTTTCGGGACAGGAAGCCGCAACTAATGAAAAACTGTTTTTT.